This T cell receptor beta chain was sequenced in a study of blood T cell repertoires in COVID-19 (TCRdb year 2020). Study-level background: Samples from collaborators originated in the United States, Italy and Spain and spanned both the acute and convalescent phases of COVID-19. The material from the prospective study consisted of cDNA or gDNA derived from T cells, B-cell-depleted T cells, or PBMCs. Subjects who had been exposed to COVID-19, were actively infected with it, or had recovered from it provided the deeply sampled blood TCRbeta repertoires that made up the dataset. The repertoires were made available in a free public database intended to serve as a resource for research on the immune response to SARS-CoV-2. The samples were drawn from two sources: the first 160 participants of the ongoing ImmuneRACE study, and 1,200 or so subjects contributed by 6 global collaborators. Nearly every sample came with metadata listing a de-identified subject ID, COVID-19 status, age in years and sex. Where available, HLA class I and class II types were obtained from metadata supplied by the sample provider rather than from assay-based typing. Here is what the overall study found, with its caveats: Clinical and demographic metadata were provided uncurated, with the amount varying by source and participant.

The immunoSEQ Assay, a bias-controlled multiplex PCR, was used to amplify TCRbeta CDR3 regions from genomic DNA. Regarding the original processing steps: Nucleated cell counts per sample were estimated from amplification of reference gene primers within the assay. To quantify the absolute abundance of each unique TCRbeta CDR3 rearrangement, sequence reads were collapsed and filtered. For each sample, productive Simpson clonality was calculated by taking the square root of Simpson's diversity index across productive rearrangements. TCRdb provides this immuneACCESS table in a form limited to in-frame rearrangements. Some clones are lacking; in checked studies, under half of them reflect an unresolved V gene, and why the rest are absent is not known. The V and J calls and clone size were taken over from that table, and D and trimming were inferred from the DNA. The sample yields 85,000 to 130,000 clones; about 91% were counted once. 6% of the sample is in the top ten clones.

Concerning this clone: The clone's antigen remains unknown. Base qualities are not recorded, but no much larger clone differs from it by a single base.

Whole blood was collected in K2EDTA tubes by collaborating institutions according to the institutions' own protocols. For TCRbeta analysis, collaborator samples were shipped as frozen whole blood, as isolated PBMCs, or as DNA extracted from either sample type. The clonotype originates from a human donor in a cohort sampled during active COVID-19. Sequenced input: peripheral blood.

The DNA reads as follows: TGTGCCAGTAGCAGCAGGGAAGCACGATACAATGAGCAGTTCTTC. This codes for CASSSREARYNEQFF. In this chain, TRBV19 is recombined with TRBJ2-1, with TRBD1 perhaps the D gene, on 5 matching bases. CDR3 length: 15 amino acids, cysteine to phenylalanine. Solely the CDR3 DNA is kept, with 45 bases framed from the first base. From a lookup of the germline V gene (reference sequence), CDR1 and CDR2 are LNHDA and SQIVND. V was cut back by 6 bases and J by 4 bases, leaving a gap of 16 bases between them.